These 8 T cell receptor beta chains came from one sample sequenced in a study of T cells expressing NK-cell markers. TCRdb reprocessed the 5' RACE reads; each CDR3 protein has one entry and no DNA is given. The sample data list approximately 170,000 distinct CDR3 sequences. Sequencing was carried out using blood T cells: a sorted CD56 or NKG2C T cell subset, CD4+ or CD8+ T cells, or bulk PBMC T cells (not recorded which). The receptors were gathered from a man between 18 and 69 years old in good health.

This chain links TRBV7-8 with TRBJ2-1; checking the TCRdb D call of TRBD2 is not possible without DNA. The CDR3 runs 15 residues. In germline, CDR1 is SGHVS, CDR2 FQNEAQ. The CDR3 here is CASSPRASGGNEQFF. Full variable domain (missing parts from reference TRBV7-8 and TRBJ2-1): GAGVSQSPRYKVAKRGQDVALRCDPISGHVSLFWYQQALGQGPEFLTYFQNEAQLDKSGLPSDRFFAERPEGSVSTLKIQRTQQEDSAVYLCASSPRASGGNEQFFGPGTRLTVL.

The gene calls are TRBV4-2 and TRBJ1-3. This CDR3 spans 16 amino acids. CDR1 is LGHNA and CDR2 is YNFKEQ in the germline V gene. The CDR3 sequence is CASSQDPLFSGNTIYF.

J is TRBJ2-2 and V is TRBV7-6; the D call of TRBD1 rests on TCRdb alone, since no DNA is present to check it. Germline assignment: CDR1 SGHVS and CDR2 FNYEAQ. This CDR3 region has 13 residues. This chain's CDR3 is CASSAIPSGELFF.

This chain joins TRBV20-1 and TRBJ2-1; without DNA, the TCRdb call of TRBD1 cannot be checked. Germline V lookup: CDR1 DFQATT, CDR2 SNEGSKA (reference sequence). There are 12 residues in the CDR3. The CDR3 loop reads CSATDREYEQFF.

This chain connects TRBV3-1 to TRBJ2-7; the TCRdb D gene call, TRBD1, has no DNA to confirm it. The CDR3 is 17 amino acids. Germline CDR1 is LGHDT and CDR2 is YNNKEL (reference sequence). CDR3 amino acids: CASSQATGDWALLEQYF.

The rearrangement joins TRBV9 to TRBJ1-2; TCRdb names TRBD1, which stays unverified in the absence of DNA. Per the germline V gene, CDR1 is SGDLS and CDR2 is YYNGEE. The CDR3 runs to 15 residues. The CDR3 loop reads CASSPRRDINYGYTF.

The chain links TRBV7-7 to TRBJ2-5; without DNA, the TCRdb call of TRBD1 cannot be checked. In germline, CDR1 is SSHAT, CDR2 FNYEAQ (reference sequence). The CDR3 has 16 amino acids. The CDR3 is CASSQKGQPGRETQYF.

CDR3 protein: CASSFQGAPPGEQYF. The chain recombines TRBV19 with TRBJ2-7; without DNA, the TCRdb call of TRBD1 cannot be checked. The CDR3 sequence is 15 residues long. Looked up from germline, CDR1 is LNHDA and CDR2 is SQIVND (reference sequence).